This T cell receptor beta chain was recorded in a study of tumor-infiltrating lymphocytes in oesophageal squamous cell carcinoma. This clonotype occurred many times. From germline, CDR1 is MNHEY and CDR2 SMNVEV (reference sequence). The CDR3 runs 13 residues. V lost 1 base to trimming and J lost 5 bases; unmatched junction nucleotides: 0. TCRdb re-derived calls from the PCR reads in MiXCR, one entry per CDR3 protein. The table includes 20,000 or so distinct CDR3 sequences, about 35% detected once. This receptor was taken from a female donor with esophageal squamous cell carcinoma. Material: esophageal tumor tissue. The chain couples TRBV27 to TRBJ2-7; 9 nucleotides match TRBD1. The CDR3 DNA reads as TGTGCCAGCAGTTTATGGACAGGGGACGAGCAGTACTTC. Protein sequence: CASSLWTGDEQYF.